This TCR beta chain was profiled in a study of regulatory and conventional T cells in RAG deficiency. Whole-study results and caveats: Shannon entropy was markedly lower and Simpson indices higher in RAG-deficient patients than control T-cell subsets.

In the case of this clone: Its antigen remains unidentified.

Conventional CD4+ T cells were sorted from blood as CD25-low CD127-high cells. Some clones are missing from TCRdb's copy, which holds only in-frame ones; the method was immunoSEQ multiplex PCR. The table lists 20,000 to 25,000 clones, around 97% of them singletons. Deletions cut 7 bases from V and 0 bases from J, with 16 bases between. CDR3 size: 16 residues. Germline V CDR1 and CDR2: LNHDA, SQIVND (reference sequence). The same data also contributed to another study, on regulatory T cells. From that second work: Amplification used 52 TRBV primers and 13 TRBJ primers. Patient repertoires had restricted TRB V-J pairs and skewed V and J usage, most in Tregs.

This TCR was sampled from a human donor in good health. The rearrangement links TRBV19 to TRBJ1-5; a possible D gene is TRBD1 (5 bases). Sequencing was carried out using CD25- CD4+ T cells sorted from blood. CDR3 DNA sequence: TGTGCCAGTACCGCTGACAGAGCCTATAGCAATCAGCCCCAGCATTTT. Translated: CASTADRAYSNQPQHF.